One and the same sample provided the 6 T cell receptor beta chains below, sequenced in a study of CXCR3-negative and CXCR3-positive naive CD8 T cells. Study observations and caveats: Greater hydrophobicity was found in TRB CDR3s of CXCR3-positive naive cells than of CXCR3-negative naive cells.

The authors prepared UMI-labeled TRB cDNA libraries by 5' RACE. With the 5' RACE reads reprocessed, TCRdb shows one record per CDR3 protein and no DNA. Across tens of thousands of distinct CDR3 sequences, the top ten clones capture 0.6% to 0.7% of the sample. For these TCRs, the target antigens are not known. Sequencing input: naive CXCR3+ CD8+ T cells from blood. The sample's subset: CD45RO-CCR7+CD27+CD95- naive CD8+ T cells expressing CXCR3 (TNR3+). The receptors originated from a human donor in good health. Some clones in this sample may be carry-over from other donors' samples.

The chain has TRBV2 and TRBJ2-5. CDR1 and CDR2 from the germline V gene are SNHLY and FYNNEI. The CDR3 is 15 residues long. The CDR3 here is CASSEILDGQETQYF.

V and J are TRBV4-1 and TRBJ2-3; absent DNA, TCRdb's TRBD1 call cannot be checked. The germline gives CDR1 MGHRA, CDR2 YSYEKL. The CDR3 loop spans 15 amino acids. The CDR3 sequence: CASSQGQWRTDTQYF.

The CDR3 region is CASSRYTTDRAYYGYTF. The genes are TRBV6-5 and TRBJ1-2; as DNA is missing, the TRBD1 call by TCRdb cannot be tested. Germline CDR1 MNHEY, CDR2 SVGAGI. The length of the CDR3 is 17 residues.

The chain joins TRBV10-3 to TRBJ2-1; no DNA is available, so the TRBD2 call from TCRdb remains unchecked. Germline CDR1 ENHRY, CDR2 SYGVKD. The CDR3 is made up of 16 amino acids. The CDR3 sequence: CAIGDSSGGAPGEQFF.

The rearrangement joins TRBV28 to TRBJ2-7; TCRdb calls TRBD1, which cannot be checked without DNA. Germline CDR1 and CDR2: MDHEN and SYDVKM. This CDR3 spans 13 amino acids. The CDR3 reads CASSRYRADEQYF. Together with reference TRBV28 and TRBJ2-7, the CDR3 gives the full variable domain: DVKVTQSSRYLVKRTGEKVFLECVQDMDHENMFWYRQDPGLGLRLIYFSYDVKMKEKGDIPEGYSVSREKKERFSLILESASTNQTSMYLCASSRYRADEQYFGPGTRLTVT.

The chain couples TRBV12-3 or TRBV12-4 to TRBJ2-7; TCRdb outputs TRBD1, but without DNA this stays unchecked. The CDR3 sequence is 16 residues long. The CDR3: CASSLGAGGSRYEQYF.